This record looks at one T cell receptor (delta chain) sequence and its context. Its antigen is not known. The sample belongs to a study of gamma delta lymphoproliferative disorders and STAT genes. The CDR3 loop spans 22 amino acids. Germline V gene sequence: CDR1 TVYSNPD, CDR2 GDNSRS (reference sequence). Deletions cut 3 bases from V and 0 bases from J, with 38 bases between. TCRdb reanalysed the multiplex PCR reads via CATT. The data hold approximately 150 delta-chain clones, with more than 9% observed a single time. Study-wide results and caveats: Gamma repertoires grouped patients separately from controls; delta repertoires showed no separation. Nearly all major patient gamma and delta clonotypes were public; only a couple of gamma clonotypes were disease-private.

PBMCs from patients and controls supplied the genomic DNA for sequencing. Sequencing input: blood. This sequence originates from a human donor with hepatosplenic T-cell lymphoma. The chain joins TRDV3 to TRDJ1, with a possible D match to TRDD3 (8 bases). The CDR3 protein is CALQLPNEVGVLGALYTDKLIF. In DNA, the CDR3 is TGTGCCTTGCAGCTTCCTAACGAAGTTGGAGTACTGGGGGCCCTGTACACCGATAAACTCATCTTT. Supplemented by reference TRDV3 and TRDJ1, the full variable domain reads CDKVTQSSPDQTVASGSEVVLLCTYDTVYSNPDLFWYRIRPDYSFQFVFYGDNSRSEGADFTQGRFSVKHILTQKAFHLVISPVRTEDSATYYCALQLPNEVGVLGALYTDKLIFGKGTRVTVEP.